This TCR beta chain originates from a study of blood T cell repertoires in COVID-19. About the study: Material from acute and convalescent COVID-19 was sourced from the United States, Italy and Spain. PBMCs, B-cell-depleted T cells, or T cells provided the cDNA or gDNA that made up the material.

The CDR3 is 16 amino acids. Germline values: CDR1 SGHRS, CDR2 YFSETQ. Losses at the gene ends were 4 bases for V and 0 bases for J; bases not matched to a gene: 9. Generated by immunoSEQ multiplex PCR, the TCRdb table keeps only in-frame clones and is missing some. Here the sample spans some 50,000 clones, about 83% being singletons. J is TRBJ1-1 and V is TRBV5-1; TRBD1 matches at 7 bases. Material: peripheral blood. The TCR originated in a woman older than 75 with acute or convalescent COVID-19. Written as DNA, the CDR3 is TGCGCCAGCAGCCACGGACAGGATAGCATGAACACTGAAGCTTTCTTT. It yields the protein CASSHGQDSMNTEAFF.